The sequence of this T cell receptor beta chain was determined in a study of blood T cells in healthy people across ages. Study as a whole: Template-switching capture recovered about one barcoded beta molecule per two T cells.

The authors ran a second PCR of roughly 7 to 11 cycles using a sample-barcoded 5' primer and a J-beta primer mix. TCRdb re-called the 5' RACE reads through MiXCR, storing one row per CDR3 protein. The sample carries about 1,400,000 distinct CDR3 sequences, 55% to 75% recorded once. This TCR was sampled from a man aged 18 to 29 in good health. Input material: blood.

CDR3 DNA: TGCAGCGCCATGGGACAGCCTCGCTACGAGCAGTACTTC. Translated: CSAMGQPRYEQYF. The V and J genes are TRBV29-1 and TRBJ2-4, with 7 bases that match TRBD1. The better agreement between TRBJ2-7 and the DNA end casts doubt on the J call. The CDR3 is made up of 13 amino acids. Germline CDR1 and CDR2: SQVTM and ANQGSEA.